This is a list of T cell receptor beta chains from one sample in a study of T cells in Graves' hyperthyroidism and ophthalmopathy. TCRdb passed the multiplex PCR reads through MiXCR, listing each CDR3 protein once. This table has fewer than 40,000 distinct CDR3 sequences, about 50% appearing once. Sequences were obtained from blood. The origin of the receptors is a middle-aged man with Graves' ophthalmopathy. The CDR3 runs from the conserved cysteine through the conserved F or W. D genes are given only for firm matches. Only some rows state a clone size, as once, few, many or a class for expanded clones.

TRBV5-1	many	TRBD2	TRBJ2-1	TGCGCCAGCAGCTCACTAGCGGGAGGGCCCAATGAGCAGTTCTTC	CASSSLAGGPNEQFF
TRBV7-2	.	.	TRBJ2-1	TGTGCCAGCAGCCCCCGCGTGGGCGATAATGAGCAGTTCTTC	CASSPRVGDNEQFF
TRBV24-1	medium-sized	.	TRBJ1-1	TGTGCCACCAAGGACGCAATGAACACTGAAGCTTTCTTT	CATKDAMNTEAFF
TRBV5-4	once	.	TRBJ2-1	TGTGCCAGCAGCTTGGGGGCTGGTTTATACAATGGGCAGTTCTTC	CASSLGAGLYNGQFF
TRBV3-1	many	TRBD1	TRBJ2-7	TGTGCCAGCACCCGGGGGGGACAGGGGGCTGGAGAGCAGTACTTC	CASTRGGQGAGEQYF
TRBV28	many	TRBD2	TRBJ2-1	TGTGCCAGCAGTTCAGGGACTAGTTTGTCGTATGAGTTCTTC	CASSSGTSLSYEFF
TRBV7-8	.	.	TRBJ2-2	TGTGCCAGCAGCTTAGGGGACAACGGGGAGCTGTTTTTT	CASSLGDNGELFF
TRBV6-1	once	TRBD1	TRBJ1-4	TGTGCCAGCAGGATTAAGGGGGCTCCTAATGAAAAACTGTTTTTT	CASRIKGAPNEKLFF
TRBV7-6	medium-sized	TRBD2	TRBJ2-3	TGTGCCAGCAGCCTTCGGCAGGGAGGGACAGATACGCAGTATTTT	CASSLRQGGTDTQYF
TRBV20-1	.	.	TRBJ1-4	TGCAGTGCCCCGGGAGGAGAAAAACTGTTTTTT	CSAPGGEKLFF
TRBV10-2	.	TRBD1	TRBJ2-7	TGCGCCAGCACTGACAGGGGGGCGACCTACGAGCAGTACTTC	CASTDRGATYEQYF
TRBV20-1	.	.	TRBJ2-1	TGCAGTGCCCCCGGACCCTACAATGAGCAGTTCTTC	CSAPGPYNEQFF
TRBV12-3/TRBV12-4	.	.	TRBJ2-3	TGTGCCTGCAGTCCGCCCCTAGGTACGCAGTATTTT	CACSPPLGTQYF
TRBV24-1	many	.	TRBJ2-2	TGTGCCACCAGTGATTCTGACTGGAACACCGGGGAGCTGTTTTTT	CATSDSDWNTGELFF
TRBV9	many	.	TRBJ2-1	TGTGCCAGCAGCGTAGGAGGGGGGTGGGACAGCTCCTACAATGAGCAGTTCTTC	CASSVGGGWDSSYNEQFF
TRBV5-4	.	TRBD2	TRBJ2-1	TGTGCCAGCAGCATGGTTAGCGGGAGTGGTGCAGATACGCAGTTCTTC	CASSMVSGSGADTQFF
TRBV9	.	.	TRBJ1-2	TGTGCCAGCAGCGTAGGAGTAGCTAACTATGGCTACACCTTC	CASSVGVANYGYTF
TRBV10-3	many	.	TRBJ2-2	TGTGCCATCAGTGAGTCCGGGAAGACCGGGGAGCTGTTTTTT	CAISESGKTGELFF
TRBV20-1	.	TRBD2	TRBJ2-3	TGCAGTGCTAGAGAAGGACTAGGGGTCGATACGCAGTATTTT	CSAREGLGVDTQYF
TRBV2	.	.	TRBJ2-7	TGTGCCAGCAGGGAATCCGACGAGCAGTACTTC	CASRESDEQYF
TRBV19	medium-sized	TRBD2	TRBJ2-7	TGTGCCAGTAGCGACGGGACTAGCTACGAGCAGTACTTC	CASSDGTSYEQYF
TRBV24-1	.	.	TRBJ2-5	.	CATRGPKSTEAFFGQGARETQYF
TRBV5-6	few	.	TRBJ2-3	TGTGCCAGCAGCTTGGGAGGAATCTACAATGAGCAGTATTTT	CASSLGGIYNEQYF
TRBV27	many	.	TRBJ2-1	TGTGCCAGCAATCACGGTAATGAGCAGTTCTTC	CASNHGNEQFF
TRBV20-1	.	.	TRBJ1-2	TGCAGTGCTAGAGACCCCCCCGGCGGGGGATATGGTTACACCTTC	CSARDPPGGGYGYTF
TRBV6-6	many	.	TRBJ2-1	TGTGCCAGCCAGAGGGCGGGCGATCTCTCCTACAATGAGCAGTTCTTC	CASQRAGDLSYNEQFF
TRBV12-3/TRBV12-4	once	.	TRBJ2-3	TGTGCCAGCAGTTTAGACTTGGGCGATGAGCAGTATTTT	CASSLDLGDEQYF
TRBV20-1	many	.	TRBJ1-3	TGCAGTGCTAGAGATAATTCTCGGGGGGCTGGAAACACCATATATTTT	CSARDNSRGAGNTIYF
TRBV5-6	many	.	TRBJ2-7	TGTGCCAGCAGCTGGGGGGACTACGAGCAGTACTTC	CASSWGDYEQYF
TRBV2	.	.	TRBJ2-1	TGTGCCAGCGTCGAAGGGGCACCTAAGGTTCATGAGCGGTTCTTC	CASVEGAPKVHERFF
TRBV9	many	.	TRBJ1-2	TGTGCCAGCAGCGTAGGTTGGGTCAGTTCAGTGGTTGGCTACACCTTC	CASSVGWVSSVVGYTF
TRBV14	many	TRBD2	TRBJ2-1	TGTGCCAGCAGCCAAGATGGCGGACTAGCCTTTAATGAGCAGTTCTTC	CASSQDGGLAFNEQFF
TRBV7-9	.	TRBD2	TRBJ2-1	TGTGCCAGCAGGGGAGGGCCCAATGAGCAGTTCTTC	CASRGGPNEQFF
TRBV19	.	.	TRBJ2-2	TGTGCCAGTAGTTCGTCCGGGACACTGAACACCGGGGAGCTGTTTTTT	CASSSSGTLNTGELFF
TRBV19	many	.	TRBJ2-1	TGTGCCAGTAGTAGGGCGGGGATGGGTGGTGAGCAGTTCTTC	CASSRAGMGGEQFF
TRBV20-1	.	TRBD2	TRBJ2-7	TGCAGTGCTAGGGGGACTAGCGGGAACGAGCAGTACTTC	CSARGTSGNEQYF
TRBV7-9	medium-sized	.	TRBJ2-2	TGTGCCAGCAGGCCCGGGACGGCGAACACCGGGGAGCTGTTTTTT	CASRPGTANTGELFF
TRBV12-3/TRBV12-4	many	.	TRBJ1-1	TGTGCCAGCAGTTTCGACCGTATGAACACTGAAGCTTTCTTT	CASSFDRMNTEAFF
TRBV5-1	many	.	TRBJ2-7	TGCGCCAGCAGCCCGAATACCGGGACGAACGAGCAGTACTTC	CASSPNTGTNEQYF
TRBV6-6	many	.	TRBJ2-5	TGTGCCAGCCTGAAGGGGCTAATCCAAGAGACCCAGTACTTC	CASLKGLIQETQYF
TRBV20-1	many	.	TRBJ2-1	TGCAGTGCTAGATGGCAGGCTGGGGGCGAGCAGTTCTTC	CSARWQAGGEQFF
TRBV20-1	.	TRBD1	TRBJ2-5	TGCAGTGCTGACCCAGGGGGCGGCAATCAGCCCCAGTACTTC	CSADPGGGNQPQYF
TRBV6-5	.	.	TRBJ1-1	TGTGCCAGCAGTTACACGGGAGCTTTCTTT	CASSYTGAFF
TRBV7-2	.	TRBD2	TRBJ2-7	TGTGCCAGCAGCTCAAAGGGGAGGGAGAGGTACGAGCAGTACTTC	CASSSKGRERYEQYF
TRBV19	many	TRBD2	TRBJ2-2	TGTGCCAGTAAGAGGAGCGGGGGCGGCACCGGGGAGCTGTTTTTT	CASKRSGGGTGELFF
TRBV10-3	medium-sized	.	TRBJ2-7	TGTGCCATCAGTGTCGATGGGGAGGTTTACGAGCAGTACTTC	CAISVDGEVYEQYF
TRBV9	few	.	TRBJ2-1	TGTGCCAGCAGCGTAAACGGGGTGTCCTACAATGAGCAGTTCTTC	CASSVNGVSYNEQFF
TRBV7-9	large	TRBD1	TRBJ2-7	TGTGCCAGCAGCTTACCGGGGACAGTCTACGAGCAGTACTTC	CASSLPGTVYEQYF
TRBV20-1	.	.	TRBJ1-4	TGCAGTGGTAAGGCCACCTCGTCTAGGGGAGGTGAAAAACTGTTTTTT	CSGKATSSRGGEKLFF
TRBV20-1	.	TRBD2	TRBJ2-2	TGCAGTGCTAGAGACGGGAGGGCCGGCGATGGGGAGCTGTTTTTT	CSARDGRAGDGELFF
TRBV19	.	.	TRBJ1-6	TGTGCCAGTAGTTTCCTAGCGGGGGTTTCACCCCTCCACTTT	CASSFLAGVSPLHF
TRBV9	many	TRBD1	TRBJ2-1	TGTGCCAGCAGCGTAGAGGCAGGGGGCTACAATGAGCAGTTCTTC	CASSVEAGGYNEQFF
TRBV18	many	TRBD1	TRBJ1-1	TGTGCCAGCTCAACGGACAGGGACACTGAAGCTTTCTTT	CASSTDRDTEAFF